What follows describes a single TCR beta chain. Its antigen is as yet unknown. These data come from a study of T-cell reconstitution after alpha-beta-depleted transplantation in children. Study-wide findings and caveats: T-cell counts and diversity were attributed mostly to newly produced T cells one year after transplant.

During its preparation, the TCRbeta library received unique molecular identifiers. TCRdb called the PCR reads again in MiXCR, with one record for every CDR3 protein. There are approximately 1,000,000 distinct CDR3 sequences in the sample; roughly 31% occur only once, and about 28% lies in the top ten. CDR3 length: 18 residues. Germline V CDR1 and CDR2: SGHKS, YYEKEE (reference sequence). Trimming took 3 bases from V and 0 from J; bases not matched to a gene: 12. This material consisted of PBMCs, mostly from graft donor cells, taken 360 days after TCRalphabeta/CD19-depleted stem cell transplant. This sequence originates from a boy younger than two who had a stem cell transplant for SCID, so the T cells may come from the graft donor. J is TRBJ1-5 and V is TRBV5-5; 7 bases are shared with TRBD1. CDR3: CASSSGGIGPYSNQPQHF. For the CDR3, the DNA is TGTGCCAGCAGCTCAGGGGGGATTGGGCCTTATAGCAATCAGCCCCAGCATTTT.